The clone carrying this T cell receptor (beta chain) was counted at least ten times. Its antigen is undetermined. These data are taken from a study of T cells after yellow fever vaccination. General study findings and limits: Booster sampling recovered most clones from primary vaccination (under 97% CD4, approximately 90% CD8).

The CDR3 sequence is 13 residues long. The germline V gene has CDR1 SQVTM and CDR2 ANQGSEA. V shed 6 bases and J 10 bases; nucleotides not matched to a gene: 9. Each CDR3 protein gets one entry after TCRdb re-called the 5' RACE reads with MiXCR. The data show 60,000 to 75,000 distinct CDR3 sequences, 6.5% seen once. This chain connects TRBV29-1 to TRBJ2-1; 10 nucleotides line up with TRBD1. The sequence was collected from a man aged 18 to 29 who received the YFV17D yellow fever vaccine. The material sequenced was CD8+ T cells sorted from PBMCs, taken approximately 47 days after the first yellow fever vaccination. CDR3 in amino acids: CSVPRGDRGEQFF. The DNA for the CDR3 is TGCAGCGTCCCGCGAGGGGACAGGGGCGAGCAGTTCTTC.